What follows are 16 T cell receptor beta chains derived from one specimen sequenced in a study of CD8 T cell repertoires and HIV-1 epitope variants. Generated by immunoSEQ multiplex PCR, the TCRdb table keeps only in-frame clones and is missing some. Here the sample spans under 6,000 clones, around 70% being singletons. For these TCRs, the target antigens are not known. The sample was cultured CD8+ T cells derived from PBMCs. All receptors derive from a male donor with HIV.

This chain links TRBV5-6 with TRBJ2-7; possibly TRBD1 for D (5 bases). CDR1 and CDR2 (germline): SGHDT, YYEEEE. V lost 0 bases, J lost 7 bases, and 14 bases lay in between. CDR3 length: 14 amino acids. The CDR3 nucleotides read TGTGCCAGCAGCTTGGGACAGTACCTTCGTGAGCAGTACTTC. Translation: CASSLGQYLREQYF.

CDR3 nucleotides: TGTGCCAGCAGTGAACAGGGGGCAGGAAAACTGTTTTTT. Amino acid sequence: CASSEQGAGKLFF. The rearrangement joins TRBV2 to TRBJ1-4; 8 bases fit TRBD1. V was clipped by 2 bases and J by 10 bases; unmatched bases: 3. The CDR3 length is 13 residues. Germline assignment: CDR1 SNHLY and CDR2 FYNNEI.

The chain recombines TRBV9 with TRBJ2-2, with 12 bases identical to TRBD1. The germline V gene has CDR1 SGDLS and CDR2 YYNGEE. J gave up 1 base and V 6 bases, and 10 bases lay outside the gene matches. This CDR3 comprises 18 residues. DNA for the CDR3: TGTGCCAGCAACGAGGGACAGGGGGCTTCATGGAACACCGGGGAGCTGTTTTTT. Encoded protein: CASNEGQGASWNTGELFF.

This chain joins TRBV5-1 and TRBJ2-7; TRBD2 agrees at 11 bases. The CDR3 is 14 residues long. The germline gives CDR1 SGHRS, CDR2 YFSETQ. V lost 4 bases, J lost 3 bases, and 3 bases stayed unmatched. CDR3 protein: CASSPGTSGYEQYF. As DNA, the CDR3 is TGCGCCAGCAGCCCCGGGACTAGCGGCTACGAGCAGTACTTC.

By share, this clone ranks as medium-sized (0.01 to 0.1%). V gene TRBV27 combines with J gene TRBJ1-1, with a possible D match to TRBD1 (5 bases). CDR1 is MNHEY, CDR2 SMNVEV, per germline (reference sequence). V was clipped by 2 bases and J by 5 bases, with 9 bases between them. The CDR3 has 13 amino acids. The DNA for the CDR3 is TGTGCCAGCAGTTTAGGGGGAGGGACTGAAGCTTTCTTT. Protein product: CASSLGGGTEAFF.

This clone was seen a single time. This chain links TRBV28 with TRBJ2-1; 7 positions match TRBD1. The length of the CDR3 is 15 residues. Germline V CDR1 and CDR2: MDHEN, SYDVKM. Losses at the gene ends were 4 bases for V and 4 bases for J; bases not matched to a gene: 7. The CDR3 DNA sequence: TGTGCCAGCAGTTGGGACAGCGAATTTTACAATGAGCAGTTCTTC. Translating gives CASSWDSEFYNEQFF.

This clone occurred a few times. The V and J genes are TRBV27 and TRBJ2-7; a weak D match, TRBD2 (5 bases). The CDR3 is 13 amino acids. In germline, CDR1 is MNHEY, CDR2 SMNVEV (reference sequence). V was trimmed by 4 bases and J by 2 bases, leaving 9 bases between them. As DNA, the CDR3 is TGTGCCAGCAGTTCGACTACCCCCTACGAGCAGTACTTC. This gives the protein CASSSTTPYEQYF.

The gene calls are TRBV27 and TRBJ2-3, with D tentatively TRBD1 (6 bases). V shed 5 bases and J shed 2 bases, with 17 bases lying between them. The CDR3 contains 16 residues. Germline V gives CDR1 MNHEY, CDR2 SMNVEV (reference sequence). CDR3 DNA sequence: TGTGCCAGCAGTGGACGGGACACTTACCCCACAGATACGCAGTATTTT. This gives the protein CASSGRDTYPTDTQYF.

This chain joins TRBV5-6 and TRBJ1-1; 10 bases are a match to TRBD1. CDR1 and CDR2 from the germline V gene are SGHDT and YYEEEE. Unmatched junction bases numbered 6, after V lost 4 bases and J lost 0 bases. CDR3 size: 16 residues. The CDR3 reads CASSRTGQGLNTEAFF. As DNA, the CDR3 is TGTGCCAGCAGCCGGACGGGACAGGGGCTGAACACTGAAGCTTTCTTT. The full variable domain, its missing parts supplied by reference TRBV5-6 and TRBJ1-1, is DAGVTQSPTHLIKTRGQQVTLRCSPKSGHDTVSWYQQALGQGPQFIFQYYEEEERQRGNFPDRFSGHQFPNYSSELNVNALLLGDSALYLCASSRTGQGLNTEAFFGQGTRLTVV.

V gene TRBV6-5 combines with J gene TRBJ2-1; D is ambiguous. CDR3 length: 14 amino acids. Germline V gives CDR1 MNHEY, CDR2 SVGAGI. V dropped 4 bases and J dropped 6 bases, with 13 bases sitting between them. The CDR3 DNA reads TGTGCCAGCAGTTCCCTCGGCAGGTCCAATGAGCAGTTCTTC. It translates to CASSSLGRSNEQFF.

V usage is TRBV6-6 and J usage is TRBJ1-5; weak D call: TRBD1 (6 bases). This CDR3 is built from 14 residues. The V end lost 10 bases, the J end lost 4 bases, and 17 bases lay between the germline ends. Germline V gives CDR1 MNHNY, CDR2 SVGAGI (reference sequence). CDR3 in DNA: TGTGCCATTAGCCGGGGGGCTGATAATCAGCCCCAGCATTTT. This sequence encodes CAISRGADNQPQHF.

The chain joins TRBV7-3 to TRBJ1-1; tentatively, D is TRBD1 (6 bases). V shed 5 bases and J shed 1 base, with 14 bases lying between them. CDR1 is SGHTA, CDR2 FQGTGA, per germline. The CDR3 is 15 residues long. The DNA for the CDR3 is TGTGCCAGCAGCCCAACAGGGACCAGGAACACTGAAGCTTTCTTT. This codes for CASSPTGTRNTEAFF.

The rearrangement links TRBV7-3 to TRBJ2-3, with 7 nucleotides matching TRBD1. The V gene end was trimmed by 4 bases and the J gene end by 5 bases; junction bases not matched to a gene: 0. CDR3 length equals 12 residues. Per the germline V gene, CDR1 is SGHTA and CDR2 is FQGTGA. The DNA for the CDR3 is TGTGCCAGCAGCTGGACAGGAGATACGCAGTATTTT. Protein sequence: CASSWTGDTQYF.

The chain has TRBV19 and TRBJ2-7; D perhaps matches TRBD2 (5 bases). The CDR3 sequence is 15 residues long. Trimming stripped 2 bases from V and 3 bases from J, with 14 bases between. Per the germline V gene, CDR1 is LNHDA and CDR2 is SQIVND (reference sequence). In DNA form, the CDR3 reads TGTGCCAGTAGTATAACATCCGGGGTTCACTACGAGCAGTACTTC. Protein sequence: CASSITSGVHYEQYF. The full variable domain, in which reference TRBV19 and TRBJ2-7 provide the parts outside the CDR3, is DGGITQSPKYLFRKEGQNVTLSCEQNLNHDAMYWYRQDPGQGLRLIYYSQIVNDFQKGDIAEGYSVSREKKESFPLTVTSAQKNPTAFYLCASSITSGVHYEQYFGPGTRLTVT.

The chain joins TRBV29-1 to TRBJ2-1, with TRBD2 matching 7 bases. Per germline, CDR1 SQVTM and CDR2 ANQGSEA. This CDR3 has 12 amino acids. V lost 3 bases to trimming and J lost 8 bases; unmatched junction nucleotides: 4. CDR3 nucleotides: TGCAGCGTTGAGCGGGAGCAGGATGAGCAGTTCTTC. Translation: CSVEREQDEQFF.

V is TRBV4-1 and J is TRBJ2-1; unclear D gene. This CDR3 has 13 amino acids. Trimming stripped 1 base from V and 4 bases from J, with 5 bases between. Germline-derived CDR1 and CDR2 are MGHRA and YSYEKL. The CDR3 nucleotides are TGCGCCAGCAGCCAAGTCGATTACAATGAGCAGTTCTTC. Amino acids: CASSQVDYNEQFF.